This paragraph reports one T cell receptor beta chain. Its antigen remains unidentified. The record originates from a study of identifying expanded T cells in peripheral blood. The study, taken as a whole, reports: Clone count variance between roughly 2-week samples rose with total template count.

Produced via immunoSEQ multiplex PCR; TCRdb's table is partial and in-frame only. Counted here are tens of thousands of clones, about 85% occurring once; the ten biggest clones make up 3.5% to 5.5%. The germline V gene encodes CDR1 SGHRS and CDR2 YFSETQ. The CDR3 is 14 residues long. V was shortened by 4 bases and J by 1 base, with 11 bases between the two germline ends. Material: blood. The receptor comes from a person between 18 and 75 years old in good health. The genes are TRBV5-1 and TRBJ2-5; D gene ambiguous. The CDR3 is CASSPGWGQETQYF. The CDR3 DNA reads TGCGCCAGCAGCCCCGGTTGGGGCCAAGAGACCCAGTACTTC.